The rows below give T cell receptor beta chains drawn from one sample of a study of T-cell reconstitution after alpha-beta-depleted transplantation in children. A single record per CDR3 protein comes from TCRdb applying MiXCR to the PCR reads. The repertoire holds hundreds of thousands of distinct CDR3 sequences, with 12% as singletons. The sample in question was PBMCs from the stem cell graft donor, obtained from the stem cell graft. Receptors originate from a human donor who donated a stem cell graft to a child with acute lymphoblastic leukemia. CDR3s include the opening cysteine and the closing phenylalanine or tryptophan. The D gene is left open where the match is weak. Some rows mark clone size as missing; the rest say once, few, many or name a class of expanded clone.

D gene	clone size	V gene	J gene	CDR3 DNA	CDR3 protein
TRBD2	-	TRBV7-2	TRBJ2-7	TGTGCCAGCAGCCAAACTAGCGGGAGGGCCGGGCAGTACTTC	CASSQTSGRAGQYF
TRBD1	-	TRBV30	TRBJ1-1	TGTGCCTGGACGGACAGGGACACTGAAGCTTTCTTT	CAWTDRDTEAFF
TRBD1	-	TRBV7-3	TRBJ1-2	TGTGCCAGCAGCCAAGGGACAGGGGGCAAAGGCTACACCTTC	CASSQGTGGKGYTF
TRBD1	many	TRBV4-3	TRBJ1-2	TGCGCCAGCAGCCAAAGGACAGGTTATAACTATGGCTACACCTTC	CASSQRTGYNYGYTF
TRBD2	many	TRBV6-2/TRBV6-3	TRBJ2-5	TGTGCCAGCAGTTACTCGAGCGGGGTGATGGGGACCCAGTACTTC	CASSYSSGVMGTQYF
-	many	TRBV18	TRBJ2-1	TGTGCCAGCTCACCATCCAGAGACAATGAGCAGTTCTTC	CASSPSRDNEQFF
TRBD1	-	TRBV7-2	TRBJ2-7	TGTGCCAGCAGCCCCGGGGACAGGGGCTCCTACGAGCAGTACTTC	CASSPGDRGSYEQYF
-	once	TRBV13	TRBJ1-3	TGTGCCAGCACCTACAGGACGGTTGGAAACACCATATATTTT	CASTYRTVGNTIYF
-	many	TRBV6-2/TRBV6-3	TRBJ2-5	TGTGCCAGCAGTTACTCGAGTCTGGGAAATCAAGAGACCCAGTACTTC	CASSYSSLGNQETQYF
-	many	TRBV5-1	TRBJ2-7	TGCGCCAGCAGCTTGTTGGCGGGTTTCACCTACGAGCAGTACTTC	CASSLLAGFTYEQYF
-	many	TRBV6-5	TRBJ2-3	TGTGCCAGCAGTTACGAGGGGCTCACAGATACGCAGTATTTT	CASSYEGLTDTQYF
TRBD1	many	TRBV19	TRBJ2-1	TGTGCCAGTAGTAGGGACAGGGTTATGGACAATGAGCAGTTCTTC	CASSRDRVMDNEQFF
-	many	TRBV13	TRBJ2-1	TGTGCCAGCAGCCCTCGGCAGGGTCTTTCCTACAATGAGCAGTTCTTC	CASSPRQGLSYNEQFF
-	many	TRBV9	TRBJ1-3	TGTGCCAGCAGCGTAGAGGTACCTGGAAACACCATATATTTT	CASSVEVPGNTIYF
-	many	TRBV29-1	TRBJ1-1	TGCAGCGTTGAATCTTACACTGAAGCTTTCTTT	CSVESYTEAFF